This T cell receptor (beta chain) emerged from a study of cytomegalovirus exposure and HLA in healthy donors. V was shortened by 5 bases and J by 2 bases, with 16 bases between the two germline ends. CDR3 length equals 16 residues. Germline V gene lookup returns CDR1 PRHDT and CDR2 FYEKMQ (reference sequence). 13 Jbeta primers and 60 Vbeta primers were used for the PCR. Data came from immunoSEQ multiplex PCR; TCRdb stores just in-frame clones and leaves some out. The sample includes 70,000 to 90,000 clones, 65% to 70% of them seen just once. The V call is TRBV13, the J call TRBJ2-4, with a weak D call TRBD1 (7 bases). The clonotype comes from a man aged 35 to 55 in good health and CMV-seropositive. Input material: PBMCs. DNA of the CDR3: TGTGCCAGCAGCCCCGAGGGGGGACAGTCCAAAAACATTCAGTACTTC. This codes for CASSPEGGQSKNIQYF. The entire variable domain, with the rest obtained from reference TRBV13 and TRBJ2-4, is as follows: AAGVIQSPRHLIKEKRETATLKCYPIPRHDTVYWYQQGPGQDPQFLISFYEKMQSDKGSIPDRFSAQQFSDYHSELNMSSLELGDSALYFCASSPEGGQSKNIQYFGAGTRLSVL.